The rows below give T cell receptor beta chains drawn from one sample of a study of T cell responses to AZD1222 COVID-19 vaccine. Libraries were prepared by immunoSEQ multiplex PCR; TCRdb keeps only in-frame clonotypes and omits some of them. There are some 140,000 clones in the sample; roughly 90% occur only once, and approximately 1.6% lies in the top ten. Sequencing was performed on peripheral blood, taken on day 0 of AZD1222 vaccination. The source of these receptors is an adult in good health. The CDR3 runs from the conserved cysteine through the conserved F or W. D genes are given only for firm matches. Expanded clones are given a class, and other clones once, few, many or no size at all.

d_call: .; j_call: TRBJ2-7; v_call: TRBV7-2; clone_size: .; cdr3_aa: CASSPTTYEQYF; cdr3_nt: TGTGCCAGCAGCCCGACCACCTACGAGCAGTACTTC
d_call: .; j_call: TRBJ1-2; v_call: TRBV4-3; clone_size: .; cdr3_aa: CASSQEVGRDYGYTF; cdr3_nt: TGCGCCAGCAGCCAAGAAGTGGGTCGAGACTATGGCTACACCTTC
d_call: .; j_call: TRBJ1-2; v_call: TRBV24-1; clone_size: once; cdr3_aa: CATSEGRGSGYTF; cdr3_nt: TGTGCCACCAGTGAGGGCAGGGGCTCTGGCTACACCTTC
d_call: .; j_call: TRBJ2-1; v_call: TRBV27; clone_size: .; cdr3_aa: CASSHLIDNEQFF; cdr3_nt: TGTGCCAGCAGTCACTTAATCGACAATGAGCAGTTCTTC
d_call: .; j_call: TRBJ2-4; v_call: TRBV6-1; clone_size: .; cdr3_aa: CASRERPGLWAKNIQYF; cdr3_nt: TGTGCCAGCAGAGAACGCCCGGGCCTATGGGCCAAAAACATTCAGTACTTC
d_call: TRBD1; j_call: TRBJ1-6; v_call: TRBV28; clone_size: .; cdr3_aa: CASSLGQGNSPLHF; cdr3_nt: TGTGCCAGCAGCCTGGGACAGGGAAATTCACCCCTCCACTTT
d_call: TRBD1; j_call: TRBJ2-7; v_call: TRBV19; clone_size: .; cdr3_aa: CASSDGQGAYEQYF; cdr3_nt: TGTGCCAGTAGCGACGGCCAGGGGGCCTACGAGCAGTACTTC
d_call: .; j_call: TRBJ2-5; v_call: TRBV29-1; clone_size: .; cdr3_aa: CSVEPNRDGETQYF; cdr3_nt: TGCAGCGTTGAACCGAACAGGGACGGGGAGACCCAGTACTTC
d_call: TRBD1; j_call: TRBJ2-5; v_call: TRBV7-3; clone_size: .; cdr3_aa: CASSQGQQETQYF; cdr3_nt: TGTGCCAGCAGCCAGGGACAGCAAGAGACCCAGTACTTC
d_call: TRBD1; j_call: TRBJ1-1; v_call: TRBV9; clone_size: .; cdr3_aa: CASSVSGQGNTEAFF; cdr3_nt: TGTGCCAGCAGCGTCTCGGGACAGGGGAACACTGAAGCTTTCTTT
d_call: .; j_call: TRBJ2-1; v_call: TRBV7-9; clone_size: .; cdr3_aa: CASSLIREWQFF; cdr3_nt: TGTGCCAGCAGCTTAATCAGGGAGTGGCAGTTCTTC
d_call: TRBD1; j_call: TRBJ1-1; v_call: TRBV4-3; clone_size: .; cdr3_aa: CASSQAPRTGGRTEAFF; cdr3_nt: TGCGCCAGCAGCCAAGCGCCGAGGACAGGGGGCAGGACTGAAGCTTTCTTT
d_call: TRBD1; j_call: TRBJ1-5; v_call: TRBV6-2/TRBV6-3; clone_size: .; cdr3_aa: CASSGTGGQPQHF; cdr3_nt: TGTGCCAGCAGTGGGACAGGCGGACAGCCCCAGCATTTT
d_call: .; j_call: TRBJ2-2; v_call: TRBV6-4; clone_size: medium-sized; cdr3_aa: CASSEEGEHTGELFF; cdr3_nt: TGTGCCAGCAGTGAGGAGGGAGAGCACACCGGGGAGCTGTTTTTT
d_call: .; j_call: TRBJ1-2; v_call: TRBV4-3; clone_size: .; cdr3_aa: CASSQGSMGGSYGYTF; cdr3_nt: TGCGCCAGCAGCCAAGGGTCGATGGGGGGAAGCTATGGCTACACCTTC
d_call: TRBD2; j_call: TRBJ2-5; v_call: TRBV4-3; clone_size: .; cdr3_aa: CASSQELAGGRKETQYF; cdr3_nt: TGCGCCAGCAGCCAGGAACTAGCGGGGGGCCGCAAAGAGACCCAGTACTTC
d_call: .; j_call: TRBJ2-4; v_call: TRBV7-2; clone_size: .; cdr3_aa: CASSLLARLKNIQYF; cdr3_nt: TGTGCCAGCAGCTTACTTGCGCGGCTTAAAAACATTCAGTACTTC
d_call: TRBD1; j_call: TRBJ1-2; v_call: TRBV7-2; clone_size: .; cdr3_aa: CASSFPGQSNYGYTF; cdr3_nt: TGTGCCAGCAGCTTCCCGGGACAGAGTAACTATGGCTACACCTTC
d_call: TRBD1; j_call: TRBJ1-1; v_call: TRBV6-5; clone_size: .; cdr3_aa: CASGGDSRNTEAFF; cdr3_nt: TGTGCCAGCGGGGGGGACAGCCGGAACACTGAAGCTTTCTTT
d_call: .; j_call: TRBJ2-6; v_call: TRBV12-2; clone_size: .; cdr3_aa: CASRLGGRHRTTAGPSSGANVLTF; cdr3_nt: TGTGCAAGTCGCTTAGGGGGGAGGCATCGGACCACGGCAGGCCCTAGCTCTGGGGCCAACGTCCTGACTTTC
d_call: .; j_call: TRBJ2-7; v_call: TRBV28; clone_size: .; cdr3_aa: CASRLDRLQYF; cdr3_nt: TGTGCCAGCAGACTGGACAGACTGCAGTACTTC
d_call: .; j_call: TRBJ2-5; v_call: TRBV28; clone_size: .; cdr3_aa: CASSLGSIGGGTQYF; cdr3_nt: TGTGCCAGCAGTTTAGGTTCGATCGGAGGGGGGACCCAGTACTTC
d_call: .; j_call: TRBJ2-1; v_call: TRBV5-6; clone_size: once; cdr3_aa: CASSQGLEQFF; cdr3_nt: TGTGCCAGCAGCCAGGGACTGGAGCAGTTCTTC
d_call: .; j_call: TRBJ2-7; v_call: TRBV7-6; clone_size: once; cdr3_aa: CASSPDSYLGEQYF; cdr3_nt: TGTGCCAGCAGTCCGGACAGCTACCTAGGCGAGCAGTACTTC
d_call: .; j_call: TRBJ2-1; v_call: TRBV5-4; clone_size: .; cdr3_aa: CASSLGLSYNEQFF; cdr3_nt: TGTGCCAGCAGCTTGGGCCTCTCCTACAATGAGCAGTTCTTC
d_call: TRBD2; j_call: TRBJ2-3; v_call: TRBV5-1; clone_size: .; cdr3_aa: CASSPRTSGGADTQYF; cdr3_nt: TGCGCCAGCAGCCCCCGGACTAGCGGGGGGGCAGATACGCAGTATTTT
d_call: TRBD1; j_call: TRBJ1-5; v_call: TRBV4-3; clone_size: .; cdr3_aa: CASSQDEGAFNQPQHF; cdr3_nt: TGCGCCAGCAGCCAAGATGAGGGGGCGTTTAATCAGCCCCAGCATTTT
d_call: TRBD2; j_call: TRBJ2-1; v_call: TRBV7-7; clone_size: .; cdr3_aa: CASSLASGGRGEQFF; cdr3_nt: TGTGCTAGCAGCTTAGCTAGCGGAGGCCGTGGGGAGCAGTTCTTC
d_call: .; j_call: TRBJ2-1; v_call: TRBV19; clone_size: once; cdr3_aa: CASTHIGQSYNEQFF; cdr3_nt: TGTGCCAGTACTCATATCGGGCAATCCTACAATGAGCAGTTCTTC
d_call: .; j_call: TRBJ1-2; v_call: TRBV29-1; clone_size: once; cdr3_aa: CSVDRVRGYTF; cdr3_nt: TGCAGCGTTGACAGGGTTCGTGGCTACACCTTC
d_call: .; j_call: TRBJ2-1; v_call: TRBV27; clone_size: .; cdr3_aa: CASSPTEGGRYNEQFF; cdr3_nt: TGTGCCAGCAGCCCTACCGAGGGGGGGCGTTACAATGAGCAGTTCTTC
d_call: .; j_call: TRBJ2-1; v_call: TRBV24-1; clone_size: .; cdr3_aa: CATRDQTYNEQFF; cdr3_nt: TGTGCCACCAGGGACCAGACCTACAATGAGCAGTTCTTC
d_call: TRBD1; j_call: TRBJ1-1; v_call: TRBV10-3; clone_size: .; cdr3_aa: CAISDRTGNTEAFF; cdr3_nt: TGTGCCATCAGTGACAGGACAGGGAACACTGAAGCTTTCTTT
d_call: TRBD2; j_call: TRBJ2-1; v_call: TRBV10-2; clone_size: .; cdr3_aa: CASTRTSGNNEQFF; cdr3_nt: TGCGCCAGCACCAGGACTAGCGGTAACAATGAGCAGTTCTTC
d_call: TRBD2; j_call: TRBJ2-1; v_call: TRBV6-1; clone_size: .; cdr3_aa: CASSEGLAGTYNEQFF; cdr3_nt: TGTGCCAGCAGTGAAGGACTAGCGGGGACATACAATGAGCAGTTCTTC
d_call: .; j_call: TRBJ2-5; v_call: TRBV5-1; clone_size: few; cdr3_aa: CASSWGEDPARQTQYF; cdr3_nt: TGCGCCAGCAGCTGGGGCGAGGACCCAGCCAGGCAGACCCAGTACTTC
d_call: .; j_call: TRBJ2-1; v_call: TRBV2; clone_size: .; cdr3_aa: CARSKEATFPINEQFF; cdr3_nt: TGTGCCAGATCGAAAGAAGCCACTTTTCCCATCAATGAGCAGTTCTTC